The source of this TCR beta chain is a study of blood T cell repertoires in COVID-19. The method was immunoSEQ multiplex PCR; TCRdb's version includes in-frame clones alone and lacks a portion of them. The sample holds roughly 100,000 clones, approximately 81% seen once. Germline V gene sequence: CDR1 SGHTA, CDR2 FQGTGA. The CDR3 is 13 amino acids. The V end was cut by 2 bases, the J end by 5 bases, with 7 bases between. The material sequenced was peripheral blood. The TCR originated in an elderly man with acute or convalescent COVID-19. The rearrangement uses TRBV7-3 and TRBJ2-1; D call uncertain. Here the CDR3 DNA reads TGTGCCAGCAGCTTATTCCCCAACAATGAGCAGTTCTTC. Translated, it gives CASSLFPNNEQFF.